This T cell receptor beta chain is drawn from a study of blood T cells in healthy people across ages. Study information: Template switching recovered approximately one barcoded beta molecule for every two T cells. The study, taken as a whole, reports: TCR beta diversity correlated strongly with naive T cell percentage. Diversity estimates from one million T cells were considered underestimates.

A J-beta primer mix and a sample-barcoded 5' primer were used in a second PCR of about 6 to 12 cycles. TCRdb processed the 5' RACE reads anew with MiXCR; each CDR3 protein has one entry. This sample has almost 550,000 distinct CDR3 sequences, with 24% found just once. This clonotype occurred a few times. Its antigen is still unknown. In addition, the sample was reused for a study of T cells of mothers and their children. From that report: TCR recombination output is shaped by thymic selection similarly in related and unrelated pairs.

The sample taken for sequencing was blood. This clonotype originated in a boy aged 10-17 years in good health.

The CDR3 DNA reads TGCAGTGCTAGATCTGGGGCGGGGCCCCCAGTACACGAGCAGTACTTC. This encodes CSARSGAGPPVHEQYF. This chain links TRBV20-1 with TRBJ2-7; D is perhaps TRBD2 (6 bases). The germline V gene has CDR1 DFQATT and CDR2 SNEGSKA (reference sequence). There are 16 residues in the CDR3. V lost 2 bases to trimming and J lost 5 bases, with 22 bases between them.